Below are 17 T cell receptor beta chains sequenced from a single sample in a study of cytomegalovirus exposure and HLA in healthy donors. Primers included in the PCR were 60 Vbeta and 13 Jbeta primers. Assay used: immunoSEQ multiplex PCR; TCRdb lists only in-frame clones, some missing. The repertoire holds fewer than 180,000 clones, with around 60% as singletons. The sample consisted of PBMCs. The receptors originated from a woman aged 55-75 years in good health and CMV-seropositive.

The chain is built from TRBV11-3 and TRBJ1-2, with D perhaps matching TRBD1 (6 bases). Germline V gene data show CDR1 as SGHNT and CDR2 as YENEEA. CDR3 length equals 14 residues. The V gene lost 6 bases and the J gene lost 1 base, with 12 bases spanning the gap. CDR3 sequence: CASRLGTYNYGYTF. The CDR3 DNA sequence: TGTGCCAGCAGGCTGGGGACATATAACTATGGCTACACCTTC.

This clone came up a few times. This chain links TRBV5-6 with TRBJ1-2; 7 nucleotides line up with TRBD1. CDR1 and CDR2 from the germline V gene are SGHDT and YYEEEE. V gave up 3 bases and J gave up 2 bases; unmatched junction bases: 7. CDR3 size: 15 residues. The CDR3 region has the DNA TGTGCCAGCAGCTGGTTATCGACAGGGAACTATGGCTACACCTTC. Translating it yields CASSWLSTGNYGYTF. The whole variable domain, remainder taken from reference TRBV5-6 and TRBJ1-2, is DAGVTQSPTHLIKTRGQQVTLRCSPKSGHDTVSWYQQALGQGPQFIFQYYEEEERQRGNFPDRFSGHQFPNYSSELNVNALLLGDSALYLCASSWLSTGNYGYTFGSGTRLTVV.

The J gene is TRBJ2-3, the V gene TRBV9; tentatively, D is TRBD1 (5 bases). The CDR3 sequence is 16 residues long. The V end was cut by 0 bases, the J end by 5 bases, with 16 bases between. CDR1 and CDR2 from the germline V gene are SGDLS and YYNGEE. The CDR3 protein is CASSVGGRPEEDTQYF. The CDR3 coding sequence is TGTGCCAGCAGCGTAGGGGGCCGGCCTGAGGAAGATACGCAGTATTTT.

This rearrangement joins TRBV12-2 to TRBJ2-5; the tabulated D call, TRBD2, remains unverified against the DNA. TRBV12-2 is recorded as a pseudogene. The CDR3 length is 14 residues. This chain's CDR3 is CASRFSGAQETQYF. The CDR3 DNA is TGTGCAAGTCGCTTTAGCGGGGCCCAAGAGACCCAGTACTTC.

The chain is built from TRBV18 and TRBJ2-7; tentative D call: TRBD1 (6 bases). Trimming removed 3 bases from V and 0 bases from J, with 15 bases in between. The CDR3 is 16 residues long. In germline, CDR1 is KGHSH, CDR2 LQKENI. The DNA of the CDR3 is TGTGCCAGCTCACCCCTAGGGTCAGGGGCCTCCTACGAGCAGTACTTC. Translating gives CASSPLGSGASYEQYF.

The chain recombines TRBV5-4 with TRBJ2-2; TRBD2 aligns across 11 bases. Germline V gene sequence: CDR1 SGHNT, CDR2 YYREEE (reference sequence). The V gene end was trimmed by 4 bases and the J gene end by 4 bases; junction bases not matched to a gene: 9. The CDR3 runs 17 residues. CDR3 coding DNA: TGTGCCAGCAGCCCTGGGGCTAGCGGGAGGAGCACCGGGGAGCTGTTTTTT. It encodes CASSPGASGRSTGELFF.

The V call is TRBV7-9, the J call TRBJ2-1; 9 bases map to TRBD2. The CDR3 consists of 14 residues. From germline, CDR1 is SEHNR and CDR2 FQNEAQ (reference sequence). Trimming cost V 3 bases and J 8 bases; bases outside gene matches: 5. The CDR3 nucleotides are TGTGCCAGCAGCTTGGGACTAGCTTTCGATGAGCAGTTCTTC. Its protein product is CASSLGLAFDEQFF.

This sequence joins TRBV4-1 and TRBJ2-7; 9 bases fit TRBD2. V lost 2 bases and J lost 5; bases outside the gene matches: 4. Germline V gene data show CDR1 as MGHRA and CDR2 as YSYEKL. The CDR3 covers 14 residues. The CDR3 spells CASSQTGLADEQYF. In DNA form, the CDR3 reads TGCGCCAGCAGCCAAACGGGACTAGCAGACGAGCAGTACTTC.

V gene TRBV11-2 combines with J gene TRBJ1-1; D might be TRBD1 (5 bases). Germline lookup yields CDR1 SGHAT and CDR2 FQNNGV. V shed 5 bases and J shed 5 bases, with 12 bases lying between them. The CDR3 has 13 residues. The CDR3 reads CASSPGLITEAFF. The CDR3 region has the DNA TGTGCCAGCAGCCCGGGACTCATAACTGAAGCTTTCTTT. The entire variable domain, with the rest obtained from reference TRBV11-2 and TRBJ1-1, is as follows: EAGVAQSPRYKIIEKRQSVAFWCNPISGHATLYWYQQILGQGPKLLIQFQNNGVVDDSQLPKDRFSAERLKGVDSTLKIQPAKLEDSAVYLCASSPGLITEAFFGQGTRLTVV.

The chain has TRBV10-3 and TRBJ1-2, with a tentative D call TRBD1 (6 bases). Germline V gene data show CDR1 as ENHRY and CDR2 as SYGVKD. The length of the CDR3 is 14 residues. Trimming cost V 6 bases and J 0 bases, with 11 bases left between them. DNA for the CDR3: TGTGCCATCAGAATGGACAGTTCTAACTATGGCTACACCTTC. It translates to CAIRMDSSNYGYTF.

The gene calls are TRBV19 and TRBJ2-7; 9 bases fit TRBD1. J was trimmed by 2 bases and V by 6 bases; bases with no gene match: 5. The CDR3 covers 14 residues. Germline CDR1 is LNHDA and CDR2 is SQIVND (reference sequence). The CDR3 protein is CASRDRGPPYEQYF. CDR3 bases: TGTGCCAGTAGGGACAGGGGTCCCCCCTACGAGCAGTACTTC.

The V and J genes are TRBV10-1 and TRBJ2-1; 10 positions match TRBD2. This CDR3 contains 15 residues. J gave up 3 bases and V 5 bases, and 4 bases lay outside the gene matches. The germline CDR1 and CDR2 sequences are WNHNN and SYGVQD (reference sequence). Written as DNA, the CDR3 is TGCGCCAGCAGTCTAGCGGGAGTAGGCTACAATGAGCAGTTCTTC. It encodes CASSLAGVGYNEQFF.

As DNA, the CDR3 is TGTGCCAGCTCTCTGGGACACCTCAATCAGCCCCAGCATTTT. It translates to CASSLGHLNQPQHF. The gene calls are TRBV18 and TRBJ1-5, with D maybe TRBD1 (6 bases). Germline V gives CDR1 KGHSH, CDR2 LQKENI. Trimming removed 6 bases at V and 3 bases at J, with 12 bases between. The CDR3 extends over 14 amino acids.

This clone was seen a few times. The CDR3, as DNA: TGCGCCAGCAGCCGGCTAGGTGGCCCTGGGGCCAACGTCCTGACTTTC. This encodes CASSRLGGPGANVLTF. V usage is TRBV4-3 and J usage is TRBJ2-6; no clear D gene. Per germline, CDR1 LGHNA and CDR2 YSLEER. Trimming cost V 4 bases and J 2 bases, with 12 bases left between them. The CDR3 contains 16 residues.

On this clone itself: The junction and the germline gene differ at one end; a read error may be behind it. V and J are TRBV2 and TRBJ1-1; D is unresolved. The CDR3 length is 14 residues. Per germline, CDR1 SNHLY and CDR2 FYNNEI. The CDR3 region is CASERGTMNTEDFF. The CDR3 region has the DNA TGTGCCAGCGAGCGGGGAACAATGAACACTGAAGATTTCTTT.

This clone occurred once. The chain links TRBV11-2 to TRBJ2-1; D unresolved. In germline, CDR1 is SGHAT, CDR2 FQNNGV. V lost 5 bases and J lost 6, with 11 bases in between. The CDR3 has 13 amino acids. As DNA, the CDR3 is TGTGCCAGCAGCCCTGCTTGGCTCAATGAGCAGTTCTTC. This translates into CASSPAWLNEQFF.

A single count supports this clone. The V gene is TRBV4-1, the J gene TRBJ1-2; D remains ambiguous. Germline lookup yields CDR1 MGHRA and CDR2 YSYEKL. The CDR3 loop spans 14 amino acids. V was clipped by 4 bases and J by 4 bases, with 13 bases between them. CDR3 protein: CASSPYEGTYGYTF. In DNA form, the CDR3 reads TGCGCCAGCAGCCCCTACGAGGGAACCTATGGCTACACCTTC.